Sequencing of this TCR beta chain was carried out in a study of cytomegalovirus exposure and HLA in healthy donors. Study-wide results and limits: Earlier findings revealed that most TCR beta V segments proved productive either about 90% or about 30% of the time.

Primers: 60 Vbeta forward and 13 Jbeta reverse. Sequencing was performed with immunoSEQ multiplex PCR; in TCRdb, only in-frame clones are kept and a portion is missing. The sample has more than 150,000 clones; 75% to 85% are singletons. Among the donors, all were healthy bone marrow donors. The germline V gene has CDR1 MNHEY and CDR2 SVGAGI. The CDR3 spans 14 residues. V lost 4 bases to trimming and J lost 6 bases; unmatched junction nucleotides: 5. Remarks on this clone: Its target is not known.

Sequenced material: PBMCs. The rearrangement uses TRBV6-5 and TRBJ2-3; TRBD1 aligns across 9 bases. The clonotype comes from a boy younger than 18 in good health and CMV-seronegative. For the CDR3, the DNA is TGTGCCAGCAGTTCGGGACAGGGTTGGGATACGCAGTATTTT. Its protein product is CASSSGQGWDTQYF.